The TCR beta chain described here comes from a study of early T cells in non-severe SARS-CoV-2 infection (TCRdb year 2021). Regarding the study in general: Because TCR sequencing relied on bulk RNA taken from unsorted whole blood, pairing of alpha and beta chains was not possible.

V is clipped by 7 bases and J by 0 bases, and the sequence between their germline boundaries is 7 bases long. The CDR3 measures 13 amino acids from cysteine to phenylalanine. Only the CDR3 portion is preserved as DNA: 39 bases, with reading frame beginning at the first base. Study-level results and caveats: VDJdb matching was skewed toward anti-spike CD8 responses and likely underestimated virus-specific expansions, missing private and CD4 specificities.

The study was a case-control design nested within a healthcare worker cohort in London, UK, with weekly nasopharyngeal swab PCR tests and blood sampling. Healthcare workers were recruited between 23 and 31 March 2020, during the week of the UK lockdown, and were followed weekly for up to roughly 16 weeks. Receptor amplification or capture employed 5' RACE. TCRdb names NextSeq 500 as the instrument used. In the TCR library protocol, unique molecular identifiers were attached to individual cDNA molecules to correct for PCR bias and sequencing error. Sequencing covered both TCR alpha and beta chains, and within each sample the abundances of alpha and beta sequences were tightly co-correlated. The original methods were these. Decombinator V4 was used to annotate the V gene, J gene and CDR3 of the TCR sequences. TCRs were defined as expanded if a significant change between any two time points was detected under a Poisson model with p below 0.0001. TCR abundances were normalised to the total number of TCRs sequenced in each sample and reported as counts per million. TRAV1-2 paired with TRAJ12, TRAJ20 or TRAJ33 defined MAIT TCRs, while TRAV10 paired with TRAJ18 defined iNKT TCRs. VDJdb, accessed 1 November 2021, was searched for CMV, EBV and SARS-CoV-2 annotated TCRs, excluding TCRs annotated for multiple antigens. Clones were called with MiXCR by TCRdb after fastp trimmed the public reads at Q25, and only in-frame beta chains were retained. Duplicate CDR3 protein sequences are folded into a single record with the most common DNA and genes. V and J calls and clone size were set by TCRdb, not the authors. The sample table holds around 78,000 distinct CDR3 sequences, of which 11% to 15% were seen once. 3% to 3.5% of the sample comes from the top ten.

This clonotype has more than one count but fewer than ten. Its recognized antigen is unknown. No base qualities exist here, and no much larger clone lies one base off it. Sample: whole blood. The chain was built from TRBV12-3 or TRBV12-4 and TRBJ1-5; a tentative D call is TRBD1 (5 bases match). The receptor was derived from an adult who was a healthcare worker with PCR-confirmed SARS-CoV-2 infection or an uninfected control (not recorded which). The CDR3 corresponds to CASTGTSNQPQHF. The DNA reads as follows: TGTGCCAGCACAGGGACTAGCAATCAGCCCCAGCATTTT.